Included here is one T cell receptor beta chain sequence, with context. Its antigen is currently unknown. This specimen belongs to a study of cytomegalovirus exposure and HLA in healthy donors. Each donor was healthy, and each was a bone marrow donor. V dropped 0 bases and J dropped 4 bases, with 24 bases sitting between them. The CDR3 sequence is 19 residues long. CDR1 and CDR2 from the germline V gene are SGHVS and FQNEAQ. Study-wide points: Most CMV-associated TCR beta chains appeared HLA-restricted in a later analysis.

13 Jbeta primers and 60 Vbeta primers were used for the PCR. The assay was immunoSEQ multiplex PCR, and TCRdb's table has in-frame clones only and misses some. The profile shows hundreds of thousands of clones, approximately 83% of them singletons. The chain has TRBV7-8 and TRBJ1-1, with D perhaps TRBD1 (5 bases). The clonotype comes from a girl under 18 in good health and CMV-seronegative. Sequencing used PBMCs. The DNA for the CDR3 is TGTGCCAGCAGCTTAGCGCGTTTCCAGGGTGTTCGTAGGCGCACTGAAGCTTTCTTT. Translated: CASSLARFQGVRRRTEAFF.